This T cell receptor (beta chain) emerged from a study of blood T cells in healthy people across ages. Across the study: Every two T cells gave about one barcoded beta molecule via template switching. The study, taken as a whole, reports: Across the age range, TCR beta diversity per million T cells fell in a roughly linear way. The study found more naive CD4+ cells and higher diversity in long-lived than aged donors. Estimated diversity across one million T cells was deemed an underestimate.

The CDR3 contains 11 residues. Germline assignment: CDR1 SGHRS and CDR2 YFSETQ. The V end lost 5 bases, the J end lost 5 bases, and 7 bases lay between the germline ends. A second roughly 6 to 12 cycle PCR used barcoded and J-beta primers. Each CDR3 protein gets one entry after TCRdb re-called the 5' RACE reads with MiXCR. The table has under 1,000,000 distinct CDR3 sequences, roughly 46% seen once. This clonotype was seen only a few times. Its specificity is unknown. This receptor was obtained from a man older than 75 in good health. This chain joins TRBV5-1 and TRBJ1-1; D gene uncertain. Sequences were obtained from blood. This chain's CDR3 is CASRFPTEAFF. CDR3 DNA: TGCGCCAGCAGATTCCCGACTGAAGCTTTCTTT.